These 29 T cell receptor beta chains originate from one sample sequenced in a study of regulatory T cells in long-lasting Graves disease (dated by TCRdb to the early 2020s). The time point label corresponds to: newly diagnosed GD, antithyroid drugs for less than 3 months. For both TCR sequencing and RNA sequencing, RNA was extracted from PBMCs using TRIzol. The library came from multiplex PCR. The listed sequencing device is Illumina HiSeq 4000. To build TCR beta libraries, CDR3 regions were amplified by Arm-PCR using iRepertoire HTBI primers. Starting from the raw public reads, TCRdb applied fastp trimming at Q25, assembled clones with MiXCR and retained in-frame beta chains. CDR3 protein duplicates are merged, each entry listing the most common genes and DNA. The sample table records about 400,000 distinct CDR3 sequences; over 14% of these occur just once. About 7.6% of the sample is held by the ten biggest clonotypes.

A further study also used this sample, focusing on T cells in Graves' hyperthyroidism and ophthalmopathy.

The material was peripheral blood mononuclear cells (PBMCs), obtained at new diagnosis, from a patient treated with antithyroid drugs. The source is a woman in her forties with Graves disease. Donor details come from another sample of the same person, matched by shared clones.

This clonotype has at least ten counts. The CDR3 loop reads CASRWGLGRTYEQYF. DNA for the CDR3: TGTGCCAGCAGGTGGGGGCTAGGCAGGACCTACGAGCAGTACTTC. The rearrangement joins TRBV28 to TRBJ2-7, with TRBD1 as a possible D gene (6 bases). V was shortened by 6 bases and J by 2 bases, with 17 bases between the two germline ends. The V gene's germline CDR1 is MDHEN and CDR2 SYDVKM. The CDR3 is 15 residues long. The full variable domain, its missing parts supplied by reference TRBV28 and TRBJ2-7, is DVKVTQSSRYLVKRTGEKVFLECVQDMDHENMFWYRQDPGLGLRLIYFSYDVKMKEKGDIPEGYSVSREKKERFSLILESASTNQTSMYLCASRWGLGRTYEQYFGPGTRLTVT.

This clonotype was counted ten times or more. V usage is TRBV18 and J usage is TRBJ2-1; 12 nucleotides align to TRBD2. The germline CDR1 and CDR2 sequences are KGHSH and LQKENI. CDR3 length: 16 amino acids. J lost 4 bases, V lost 6 bases, and 7 bases had no gene match. Here the CDR3 DNA reads TGTGCCAGCTCGCTCGGACTAGCGGGATTTTACAATGAGCAGTTCTTC. Translation gives CASSLGLAGFYNEQFF. The whole variable domain, filled in from reference TRBV18 and TRBJ2-1, reads NAGVMQNPRHLVRRRGQEARLRCSPMKGHSHVYWYRQLPEEGLKFMVYLQKENIIDESGMPKERFSAEFPKEGPSILRIQQVVRGDSAAYFCASSLGLAGFYNEQFFGPGTRLTVL.

Regarding this clonotype: This may be a read error, as it is one base from a much larger clone. The V gene is TRBV27, the J gene TRBJ1-5, with D possibly matching TRBD1 (5 bases). CDR1 is MNHEY, CDR2 SMNVEV, per germline (reference sequence). The ends were cut back, 4 bases at V and 1 base at J, with 17 bases in the middle. The CDR3 sequence is 17 residues long. CDR3 nucleotide sequence: TGTGCCAGCAGTTCATGCTTTCGGGGGAACAGCAATCAGCCCCAGCATTTT. It specifies CASSSCFRGNSNQPQHF.

This clonotype was picked up a small number of times. The chain carries TRBV19 and TRBJ1-1; 8 nucleotides line up with TRBD1. Germline V gene sequence: CDR1 LNHDA, CDR2 SQIVND (reference sequence). The ends lost 5 bases at V and 0 bases at J; junction bases unmatched: 5. The CDR3 covers 15 residues. This CDR3 is CASSWPGGMNTEAFF. CDR3 nucleotide sequence: TGTGCCAGTAGTTGGCCAGGGGGCATGAACACTGAAGCTTTCTTT. Filled out from reference TRBV19 and TRBJ1-1, the complete variable domain reads DGGITQSPKYLFRKEGQNVTLSCEQNLNHDAMYWYRQDPGQGLRLIYYSQIVNDFQKGDIAEGYSVSREKKESFPLTVTSAQKNPTAFYLCASSWPGGMNTEAFFGQGTRLTVV.

This clonotype was picked up a small number of times. The rearrangement links TRBV20-1 to TRBJ2-1, with 9 bases aligning to TRBD1. V was clipped by 1 base and J by 0 bases; unmatched bases: 13. The V gene's germline CDR1 is DFQATT and CDR2 SNEGSKA (reference sequence). The CDR3 consists of 19 residues. In DNA form, the CDR3 reads TGCAGTGCTAGAGCGTGGACAGGGGTCAACGGAAGCTCCTACAATGAGCAGTTCTTC. Residues: CSARAWTGVNGSSYNEQFF.

Many counts were recorded for this clonotype. The chain is built from TRBV28 and TRBJ2-1; 8 positions agree with TRBD2. Trimming at V came to 6 bases and at J to 8 bases, leaving 3 bases not matched to a gene. The CDR3 sequence is 12 residues long. Germline assignment: CDR1 MDHEN and CDR2 SYDVKM. For the CDR3, the DNA is TGTGCCAGCAGACTAGCGGCCGATGAGCAGTTCTTC. It yields the protein CASRLAADEQFF.

The chain uses TRBV24-1 and TRBJ2-1; 10 bases are a match to TRBD2. V dropped 10 bases and J dropped 6; count of bases not matched to a gene: 8. The CDR3 length is 14 residues. Germline values: CDR1 KGHDR, CDR2 SFDVKD. CDR3 in amino acids: CATASGRASNEQFF. CDR3 coding DNA: TGTGCCACTGCCAGCGGGAGGGCAAGCAATGAGCAGTTCTTC.

This clonotype was counted between two and nine times. CDR3: CASSTGLGQGDTDTQYF. For the CDR3, the DNA is TGTGCCAGCTCAACGGGCCTTGGACAGGGAGACACAGATACGCAGTATTTT. The chain joins TRBV18 to TRBJ2-3; 8 bases are shared with TRBD1. This CDR3 has 17 residues. Germline V gene data show CDR1 as KGHSH and CDR2 as LQKENI. The V segment lost 5 bases and the J segment 2 bases; nucleotides outside the gene matches: 12. Full variable domain (outside the CDR3, taken from reference TRBV18 and TRBJ2-3): NAGVMQNPRHLVRRRGQEARLRCSPMKGHSHVYWYRQLPEEGLKFMVYLQKENIIDESGMPKERFSAEFPKEGPSILRIQQVVRGDSAAYFCASSTGLGQGDTDTQYFGPGTRLTVL.

Only a few counts were recorded for this clonotype. A read error may be the cause here, since a much bigger clone is one base away. V usage is TRBV29-1 and J usage is TRBJ2-7; no clear D gene. The CDR3 is 14 residues long. V lost 1 base to trimming and J lost 3 bases, with 13 bases between them. Germline CDR1 and CDR2: SQVTM and ANQGSEA. CDR3 in DNA: TGCAGCGTTGAAGGCCTAGAGGCTCTCTACGAGCAGTACTTC. Residues: CSVEGLEALYEQYF.

This clonotype was seen repeatedly, ten times or more. This chain links TRBV27 with TRBJ2-7, with 7 bases identical to TRBD1. Germline CDR1 reads MNHEY; CDR2 reads SMNVEV (reference sequence). The CDR3 length is 13 residues. V was pared by 5 bases and J by 7 bases, with 8 bases of the junction left unmatched. The CDR3 region is CASSPDEQGEQYF. The CDR3, as DNA: TGTGCCAGCAGTCCGGACGAACAGGGGGAGCAGTACTTC.

This clonotype was detected ten times or more. This chain connects TRBV20-1 to TRBJ2-2; D is perhaps TRBD2 (6 bases). The V gene's germline CDR1 is DFQATT and CDR2 SNEGSKA (reference sequence). V lost 3 bases and J lost 1, with 9 bases in between. There are 14 residues in the CDR3. The CDR3 bases are TGCAGTGCTAGTGGCGGGATGAACACCGGGGAGCTGTTTTTT. Amino acids: CSASGGMNTGELFF.

Note on this clonotype: This may arise from a read error, as a much more abundant clone is one base away. V is TRBV27 and J is TRBJ2-7, with 13 bases identical to TRBD2. V lost 8 bases and J lost 2; bases outside the gene matches: 12. CDR1 MNHEY and CDR2 SMNVEV come from the germline V gene (reference sequence). The CDR3 is 17 amino acids. The CDR3 loop reads CASGQFWGLAGTYEQYF. CDR3 in DNA: TGTGCCAGCGGACAGTTTTGGGGACTAGCGGGGACCTACGAGCAGTACTTC.

This clonotype was observed at least ten times. This sequence joins TRBV7-9 and TRBJ1-1, with 7 bases identical to TRBD1. Trimming took 1 base from V and 7 from J; bases not matched to a gene: 0. CDR1 is SEHNR and CDR2 is FQNEAQ in the germline V gene (reference sequence). This CDR3 region has 12 residues. In DNA, the CDR3 is TGTGCCAGCAGCTTAGGGGACAGTGAAGCTTTCTTT. Its translation is CASSLGDSEAFF. The full variable domain, completed using reference TRBV7-9 and TRBJ1-1, is DTGVSQNPRHKITKRGQNVTFRCDPISEHNRLYWYRQTLGQGPEFLTYFQNEAQLEKSRLLSDRFSAERPKGSFSTLEIQRTEQGDSAMYLCASSLGDSEAFFGQGTRLTVV.

DNA for the CDR3: TGTGCCAGTAGCCCCTTTCGGGAGGGCCATGAGCAGTTCTTC. Residues: CASSPFREGHEQFF. The chain carries TRBV19 and TRBJ2-1; 8 bases are shared with TRBD2. CDR1 LNHDA and CDR2 SQIVND come from the germline V gene (reference sequence). Trimming at V came to 6 bases and at J to 8 bases, leaving 9 bases not matched to a gene. This CDR3 contains 14 residues.

The chain uses TRBV6-5 and TRBJ1-3, with no clear D. Germline CDR1 reads MNHEY; CDR2 reads SVGAGI. The CDR3 has 12 amino acids. V lost 0 bases, J lost 7 bases, and 4 bases lay in between. The CDR3 spells CASSYSQNTIYF. The CDR3 DNA follows: TGTGCCAGCAGTTACTCACAGAACACCATATATTTT.

This clonotype has ten or more counts. This chain links TRBV30 with TRBJ2-7; TRBD1 aligns across 7 bases. The length of the CDR3 is 13 residues. V shed 4 bases and J 1 base; nucleotides not matched to a gene: 4. Per germline, CDR1 GTSNPN and CDR2 SVGIG (reference sequence). DNA for the CDR3: TGTGCCTGGACCCGGACAGGTTCCTACGAGCAGTACTTC. This sequence encodes CAWTRTGSYEQYF.

This clonotype has a count of ten or more. The chain links TRBV7-9 to TRBJ1-1, with 7 bases matching TRBD1. The CDR3 sequence is 13 residues long. The V segment lost 6 bases and the J segment 3 bases; nucleotides outside the gene matches: 4. The germline CDR1 and CDR2 sequences are SEHNR and FQNEAQ (reference sequence). CDR3 sequence (DNA): TGTGCCAGCAGGAGGGGGCCGTACACTGAAGCTTTCTTT. Its translation is CASRRGPYTEAFF. Supplemented by reference TRBV7-9 and TRBJ1-1, the full variable domain reads DTGVSQNPRHKITKRGQNVTFRCDPISEHNRLYWYRQTLGQGPEFLTYFQNEAQLEKSRLLSDRFSAERPKGSFSTLEIQRTEQGDSAMYLCASRRGPYTEAFFGQGTRLTVV.

This clonotype was picked up a small number of times. CDR3 sequence: CSVETSGIPADTQYF. The CDR3 DNA reads as TGCAGCGTTGAAACCTCCGGGATCCCAGCAGATACGCAGTATTTT. This chain uses TRBV29-1 with TRBJ2-3, with D possibly TRBD2 on 5 matching bases. The CDR3 is 15 residues long. CDR1 and CDR2 (germline): SQVTM, ANQGSEA. V lost 2 bases to trimming and J lost 4 bases, with 16 bases between them.

This clonotype was counted ten times or more. The rearrangement joins TRBV11-3 to TRBJ2-5; 10 nucleotides match TRBD1. V was pared by 4 bases and J by 4 bases, with 6 bases of the junction left unmatched. Germline V CDR1 and CDR2: SGHNT, YENEEA. The CDR3 is made up of 15 amino acids. CDR3 coding DNA: TGTGCCAGCAGCTCCGGGACAGGGGAGGGAGAGACCCAGTACTTC. Residues: CASSSGTGEGETQYF.

This chain connects TRBV3-1 to TRBJ2-1, with 7 bases lining up with TRBD1. V lost 5 bases, J lost 4 bases, and 8 bases stayed unmatched. The CDR3 sequence is 15 residues long. In germline, CDR1 is LGHDT, CDR2 YNNKEL (reference sequence). The CDR3 reads CASSKTRGRYNEQFF. The CDR3 DNA sequence: TGTGCCAGCAGCAAAACTAGGGGGCGGTACAATGAGCAGTTCTTC.

This clonotype was observed many times. The chain joins TRBV30 to TRBJ1-1; TRBD1 agrees at 9 bases. CDR3 length: 16 residues. The V gene's germline CDR1 is GTSNPN and CDR2 SVGIG (reference sequence). Trimming took 1 base from V and 1 from J; bases not matched to a gene: 7. The CDR3 DNA sequence: TGTGCCTGGAGTGCCGGGGACAGGGTTACGAACACTGAAGCTTTCTTT. Residues: CAWSAGDRVTNTEAFF.

This clonotype was counted at least ten times. The CDR3 coding sequence is TGCAGTGCTTTAAGCGGCCGCGCAGATACGCAGTATTTT. It translates to CSALSGRADTQYF. The chain recombines TRBV20-1 with TRBJ2-3, with D perhaps TRBD2 (5 bases). Trimming pared 5 bases from V and 4 bases from J, leaving 13 bases between. CDR1 is DFQATT, CDR2 SNEGSKA, per germline (reference sequence). The CDR3 has 13 residues.

At least ten counts were recorded for this clonotype. The V and J genes are TRBV6-2 or TRBV6-3 and TRBJ2-7; D not certain. V lost 5 bases to trimming and J lost 3 bases, with 11 bases between them. Looked up from germline, CDR1 is MNHEY and CDR2 is SVGEGT. The CDR3 totals 13 residues. The CDR3 nucleotides are TGTGCCAGCAGTGAGCTAGTGGACTACGAGCAGTACTTC. Protein product: CASSELVDYEQYF.

This chain uses TRBV4-3 with TRBJ2-7; the match to TRBD2 covers 9 bases. This CDR3 region has 17 residues. Germline lookup yields CDR1 LGHNA and CDR2 YSLEER. The V segment lost 0 bases and the J segment 4 bases; nucleotides outside the gene matches: 10. CDR3 amino acids: CASSQERAGGPGYEQYF. Here the CDR3 DNA reads TGCGCCAGCAGCCAAGAGAGGGCGGGAGGGCCGGGATACGAGCAGTACTTC.

This clonotype was seen many times. This sequence joins TRBV15 and TRBJ2-7; 14 bases agree with TRBD2. With 5 bases clipped from V and 5 bases from J, the junction kept 11 bases outside the gene matches. The germline V gene encodes CDR1 LNHNV and CDR2 YYDKDF (reference sequence). There are 17 residues in the CDR3. CDR3 sequence (DNA): TGTGCCACCAGCCCGCGAGAGGGACTAGCGGGAGTCAACGAGCAGTACTTC. Encoded protein: CATSPREGLAGVNEQYF.

Ten or more counts support this clonotype. The V and J genes are TRBV9 and TRBJ2-2; a weak D match, TRBD2 (6 bases). The germline gives CDR1 SGDLS, CDR2 YYNGEE. This CDR3 is 14 amino acids long. Trimming removed 0 bases at V and 7 bases at J, with 10 bases between. CDR3 in DNA: TGTGCCAGCAGCGTAGCGGGAGCACACGGGGAGCTGTTTTTT. Its protein is CASSVAGAHGELFF.

This clonotype was detected many times. This CDR3 reads CASSYLLAGGPYEQYF. CDR3 DNA: TGTGCCAGCAGTTACTTACTAGCGGGAGGCCCCTACGAGCAGTACTTC. The V call is TRBV6-5, the J call TRBJ2-7; 12 bases match TRBD2. Trimming took 1 base from V and 2 from J; bases not matched to a gene: 3. Germline V lookup: CDR1 MNHEY, CDR2 SVGAGI. The CDR3 contains 16 residues.

The chain is built from TRBV19 and TRBJ2-3; TRBD2 matches 9 bases. Unmatched junction bases numbered 12, after V lost 5 bases and J lost 6 bases. Germline V lookup: CDR1 LNHDA, CDR2 SQIVND (reference sequence). The CDR3 loop spans 16 amino acids. The CDR3 DNA is TGTGCCAGTAGTGAAGGGGTAGCGGGAGTAAGGGATACGCAGTATTTT. Translated, it gives CASSEGVAGVRDTQYF.

V is TRBV3-1 and J is TRBJ2-1, with D possibly called TRBD1 or TRBD2 (5 bases each). In germline, CDR1 is LGHDT, CDR2 YNNKEL (reference sequence). Trimming removed 4 bases from V and 2 bases from J, with 15 bases in between. This CDR3 comprises 16 residues. DNA for the CDR3: TGTGCCAGCAGCCTATATGTGGGGGAGCCCTACAATGAGCAGTTCTTC. Amino acids: CASSLYVGEPYNEQFF.